Reported below is one TCR beta chain. Its specificity is unknown. The read is 3 residues too short to cover the CDR3 end, so that end is filled in from the germline J gene. The data were produced by immunoSEQ multiplex PCR, yet TCRdb's version contains in-frame clones alone and is incomplete. In total, the table holds some 20,000 clones. V lost 2 bases to trimming and J lost 3 bases; unmatched junction nucleotides: 7. The CDR3 is 16 residues long. These data come from a study of T cells in women clearing cervical HPV infection. About the research overall: Controls were women whose single incident HPV16 infection cleared within 12 months without precancer or cancer. Case blood was drawn when the lesion was first found; control blood after infection became undetectable.

Study-level findings and limits: Controls had more TRBV6-7 (0.16%) than cases (approximately 0.11%). CIN3+ cases had significantly higher TCR repertoire richness than controls, but evenness did not differ.

The clonotype originates from a woman aged 18 to 75 with a cervical HPV16 infection that either progressed to CIN3+ or cleared (not recorded which). V gene TRBV5-3 combines with J gene TRBJ2-3; 9 bases are a match to TRBD2. TRBV5-3 is recorded as an ORF, its role being uncertain. Sequencing used blood buffy coat. CDR3 DNA (partial): TGTGCCAGAAGCTTAATAGCGGGAGTTGGGACAGATACG. Translating it yields CARSLIAGVGTDT. From start to end, the CDR3 is CARSLIAGVGTDTQYF.